Shown below are 18 T cell receptor beta chains from a single sample sequenced in a study of OX40 agonist ivuxolimab in advanced cancers. The table came from immunoSEQ multiplex PCR; TCRdb's copy has only in-frame clones and leaves some out. Among 15,000 or so clones listed, 80% were seen once. Sequences were derived from CD4+ or CD8+ T cells sorted from blood, sampled in a trial of the OX40 agonist ivuxolimab. Receptors were obtained from an adult with an advanced solid tumor such as melanoma, head and neck, liver or kidney cancer.

The V and J genes are TRBV6-1 and TRBJ1-5, with a weak D call TRBD1 (5 bases). Germline CDR1 reads MNHNS; CDR2 reads SASEGT. This CDR3 comprises 16 residues. Trimming cost V 2 bases and J 5 bases, with 16 bases left between them. CDR3 sequence reads: CASSEPRVGVDQPQHF. The CDR3 DNA sequence: TGTGCCAGCAGTGAACCCAGGGTAGGGGTGGATCAGCCCCAGCATTTT.

This chain connects TRBV4-2 to TRBJ2-7, with D unresolved. The CDR3 extends over 13 amino acids. V lost 0 bases, J lost 6 bases, and 9 bases lay in between. Germline loops: CDR1 LGHNA, CDR2 YNFKEQ. The CDR3 DNA is TGTGCCAGCAGCCAAGATTTCGGGCCCGAGCAGTACTTC. This gives the protein CASSQDFGPEQYF.

The rearrangement links TRBV10-3 to TRBJ2-2; D remains ambiguous. The V end was cut by 6 bases, the J end by 6 bases, with 8 bases between. This CDR3 is 12 amino acids long. The germline V gene encodes CDR1 ENHRY and CDR2 SYGVKD. CDR3 DNA: TGTGCCATCAGCGGAACCTCCGGGGAGCTGTTTTTT. Its translation: CAISGTSGELFF.

The chain is built from TRBV27 and TRBJ1-1; 7 nucleotides agree with TRBD1. Germline-derived CDR1 and CDR2 are MNHEY and SMNVEV (reference sequence). Trimming cost V 0 bases and J 12 bases; bases outside gene matches: 4. The CDR3 has 12 amino acids. In DNA, the CDR3 is TGTGCCAGCAGTTTATCGACAGGGAGGCCTTTCTTT. It translates to CASSLSTGRPFF.

The CDR3 reads CASSLDSGGYGYTF. The CDR3 DNA follows: TGTGCCAGCAGCTTAGACTCCGGGGGCTATGGCTACACCTTC. The chain recombines TRBV11-2 with TRBJ1-2; the D gene is possibly TRBD1 (5 bases). Germline CDR1 is SGHAT and CDR2 is FQNNGV. Between the trimmed V and J ends, which lost 0 bases and 4 bases, there was a span of 9 bases. This CDR3 has 14 amino acids.

The chain uses TRBV4-3 and TRBJ1-6; D gene unclear. V was pared by 0 bases and J by 0 bases, with 9 bases between. The CDR3 spans 17 residues. Germline V gene sequence: CDR1 LGHNA, CDR2 YSLEER. Here the CDR3 DNA reads TGCGCCAGCAGCCAAGATCTGCCAAGCTCCTATAATTCACCCCTCCACTTT. Residues: CASSQDLPSSYNSPLHF.

V gene TRBV14 combines with J gene TRBJ2-7; 8 nucleotides line up with TRBD1. The CDR3 has 14 residues. Germline CDR1 and CDR2: SGHDN and FVKESK. The J segment lost 4 bases and the V segment lost 6 bases, leaving 8 bases of the junction unmatched. CDR3 sequence: CASSRTGRGYEQYF. In nucleotides, the CDR3 is TGTGCCAGCAGTCGGACAGGGAGAGGGTACGAGCAGTACTTC.

V usage is TRBV6-4 and J usage is TRBJ1-1, with no clear D. The CDR3 consists of 13 residues. V lost 4 bases and J lost 2, with 8 bases in between. Looked up from germline, CDR1 is MRHNA and CDR2 is SNTAGT. CDR3 DNA: TGTGCCAGCAGTGGAGACGCTAACACTGAAGCTTTCTTT. This translates into CASSGDANTEAFF.

This rearrangement joins TRBV10-3 to TRBJ1-1; D remains unclear. Trimming cost V 4 bases and J 6 bases, with 6 bases left between them. The CDR3 has 11 residues. Germline-derived CDR1 and CDR2 are ENHRY and SYGVKD. DNA of the CDR3: TGTGCCATCAGTGGAGGACCTGAAGCTTTCTTT. This translates into CAISGGPEAFF.

The chain has TRBV4-2 and TRBJ1-2; D not resolved. The CDR3 has 12 amino acids. The ends were cut back, 1 base at V and 8 bases at J, with 8 bases in the middle. CDR1 and CDR2 (germline): LGHNA, YNFKEQ. CDR3 loop: CASSQALGGYTF. CDR3 sequence (DNA): TGTGCCAGCAGCCAAGCCCTCGGAGGCTACACCTTC.

V gene TRBV30 combines with J gene TRBJ1-2, with D unclear. Germline lookup yields CDR1 GTSNPN and CDR2 SVGIG (reference sequence). This CDR3 has 13 residues. V gave up 2 bases and J gave up 4 bases, with 11 bases separating them. In nucleotides, the CDR3 is TGTGCCTGGAGTCCCATGGACCTCTATGGCTACACCTTC. It translates to CAWSPMDLYGYTF.

CDR3 sequence (DNA): TGTGCCAGCAGTCCCCAGGGGGGTGAAGCTTTCTTT. Protein: CASSPQGGEAFF. V gene TRBV27 combines with J gene TRBJ1-1; 7 nucleotides match TRBD1. The V gene's germline CDR1 is MNHEY and CDR2 SMNVEV (reference sequence). CDR3 length: 12 amino acids. With V trimmed by 5 bases and J by 7 bases, 4 bases remained unmatched.

The chain has TRBV10-3 and TRBJ2-5; D is unresolved. The CDR3 spans 15 residues. Germline V CDR1 and CDR2: ENHRY, SYGVKD. V dropped 0 bases and J dropped 2 bases, with 10 bases sitting between them. CDR3 DNA: TGTGCCATCAGTGAGTCATTCAGCCTTCAAGAGACCCAGTACTTC. Translation gives CAISESFSLQETQYF.

V is TRBV18 and J is TRBJ2-5; D unresolved. Between the trimmed V and J ends, which lost 2 bases and 2 bases, there was a span of 12 bases. This CDR3 region has 15 residues. Germline V gene lookup returns CDR1 KGHSH and CDR2 LQKENI. The DNA of the CDR3 is TGTGCCAGCTCACCAACTCCGGCGGATCAAGAGACCCAGTACTTC. Protein sequence: CASSPTPADQETQYF.

This clone has just a few counts. V is TRBV7-6 and J is TRBJ2-7; TRBD2 might be the D (5 bases). Germline V lookup: CDR1 SGHVS, CDR2 FNYEAQ. This CDR3 has 14 residues. Trimming took off 0 bases at V and 0 bases at J, with 6 bases between the two ends. Here the CDR3 reads CASSLAGGSYEQYF. The CDR3 bases are TGTGCCAGCAGCTTAGCAGGAGGCTCCTACGAGCAGTACTTC.

The chain employs TRBV9 and TRBJ2-7; D tentatively reads TRBD1 or TRBD2 (5 bases each). V lost 0 bases and J lost 3, with 13 bases in between. This CDR3 has 15 residues. Germline V CDR1 and CDR2: SGDLS, YYNGEE. CDR3 in amino acids: CASSVGGDGDYEQYF. The CDR3 DNA reads TGTGCCAGCAGCGTAGGAGGGGACGGAGACTACGAGCAGTACTTC.

This chain joins TRBV4-2 and TRBJ2-1, with 8 bases identical to TRBD2. The junction had 6 bases not matched to a gene; V was cut back by 3 bases and J by 5 bases. The CDR3 extends over 15 amino acids. Per germline, CDR1 LGHNA and CDR2 YNFKEQ. The DNA for the CDR3 is TGTGCCAGCAGCCAGCCGGGGGGGCCCAACAATGAGCAGTTCTTC. Its protein product is CASSQPGGPNNEQFF.

The rearrangement joins TRBV4-3 to TRBJ1-4; 7 nucleotides agree with TRBD1. V lost 0 bases and J lost 0; bases outside the gene matches: 4. The V gene's germline CDR1 is LGHNA and CDR2 YSLEER. The CDR3 has 17 residues. The CDR3 loop reads CASSQDWDSATNEKLFF. CDR3 DNA: TGCGCCAGCAGCCAAGACTGGGACAGCGCAACTAATGAAAAACTGTTTTTT.